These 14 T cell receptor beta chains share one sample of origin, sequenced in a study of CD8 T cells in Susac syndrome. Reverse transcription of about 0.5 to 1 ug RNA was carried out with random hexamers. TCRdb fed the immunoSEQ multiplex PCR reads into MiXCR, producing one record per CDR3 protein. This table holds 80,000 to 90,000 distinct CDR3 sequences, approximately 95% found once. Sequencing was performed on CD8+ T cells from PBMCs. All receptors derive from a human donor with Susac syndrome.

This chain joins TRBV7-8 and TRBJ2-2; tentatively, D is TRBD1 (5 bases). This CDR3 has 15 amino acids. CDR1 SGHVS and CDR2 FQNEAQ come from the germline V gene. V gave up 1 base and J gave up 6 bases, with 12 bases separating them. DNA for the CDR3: TGTGCCAGCAGCTTAGAAGATAACAGGTCCGGGGAGCTGTTTTTT. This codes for CASSLEDNRSGELFF.

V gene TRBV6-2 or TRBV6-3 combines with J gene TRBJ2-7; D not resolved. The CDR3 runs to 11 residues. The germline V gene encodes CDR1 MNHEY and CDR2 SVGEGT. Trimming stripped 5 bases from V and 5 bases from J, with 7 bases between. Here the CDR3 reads CASSDIDEQYF. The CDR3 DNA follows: TGTGCCAGCAGTGACATCGACGAGCAGTACTTC.

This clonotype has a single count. CDR3 nucleotides: TGCGCCAGCAGCCAAGTCGCAGGAACAGGATACGTCAATGAGCAGTTCTTC. This sequence encodes CASSQVAGTGYVNEQFF. The V gene is TRBV4-1, the J gene TRBJ2-1; D possibly corresponds to TRBD1 (5 bases). The CDR3 length is 17 residues. Per the germline V gene, CDR1 is MGHRA and CDR2 is YSYEKL. Deletions cut 1 base from V and 6 bases from J, with 19 bases between.

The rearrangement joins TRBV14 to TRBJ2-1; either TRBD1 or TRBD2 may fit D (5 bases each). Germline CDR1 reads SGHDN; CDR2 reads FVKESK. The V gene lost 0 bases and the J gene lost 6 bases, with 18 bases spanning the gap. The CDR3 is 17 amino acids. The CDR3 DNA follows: TGTGCCAGCAGCCAAGATCATTTCACAGGACTTTTCAATGAGCAGTTCTTC. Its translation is CASSQDHFTGLFNEQFF.

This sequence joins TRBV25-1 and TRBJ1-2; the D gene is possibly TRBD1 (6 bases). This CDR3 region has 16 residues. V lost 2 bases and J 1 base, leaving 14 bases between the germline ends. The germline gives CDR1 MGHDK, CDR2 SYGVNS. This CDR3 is CASSEVVGGDNYGYTF. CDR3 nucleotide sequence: TGTGCCAGCAGTGAAGTCGTCGGGGGCGATAACTATGGCTACACCTTC.

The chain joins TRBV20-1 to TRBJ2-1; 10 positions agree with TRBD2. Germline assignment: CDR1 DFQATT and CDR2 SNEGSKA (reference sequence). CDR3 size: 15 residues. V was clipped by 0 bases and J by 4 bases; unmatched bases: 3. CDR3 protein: CSARDIAGGYNEQFF. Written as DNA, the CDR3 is TGCAGTGCTAGAGATATAGCGGGAGGATACAATGAGCAGTTCTTC.

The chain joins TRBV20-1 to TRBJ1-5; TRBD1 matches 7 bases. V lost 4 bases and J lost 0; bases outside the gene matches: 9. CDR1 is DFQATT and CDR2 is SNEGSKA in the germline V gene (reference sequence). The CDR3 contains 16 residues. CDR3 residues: CSAKGGTVNSNQPQHF. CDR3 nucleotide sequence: TGCAGTGCTAAAGGAGGGACAGTGAATAGCAATCAGCCCCAGCATTTT.

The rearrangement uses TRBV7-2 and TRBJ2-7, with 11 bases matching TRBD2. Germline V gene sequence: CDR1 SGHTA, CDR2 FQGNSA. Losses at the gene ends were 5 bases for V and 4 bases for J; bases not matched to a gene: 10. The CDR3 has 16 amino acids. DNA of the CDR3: TGTGCCAGCAGCCGCTTCCGTAGCGGGAGGGGTTACGAGCAGTACTTC. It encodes CASSRFRSGRGYEQYF.

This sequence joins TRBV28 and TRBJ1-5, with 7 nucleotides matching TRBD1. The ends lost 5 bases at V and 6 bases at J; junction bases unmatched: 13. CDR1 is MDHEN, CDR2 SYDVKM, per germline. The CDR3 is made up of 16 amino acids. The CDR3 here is CASSLEGGGMSQPQHF. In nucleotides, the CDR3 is TGTGCCAGCAGTCTCGAAGGAGGGGGCATGTCTCAGCCCCAGCATTTT.

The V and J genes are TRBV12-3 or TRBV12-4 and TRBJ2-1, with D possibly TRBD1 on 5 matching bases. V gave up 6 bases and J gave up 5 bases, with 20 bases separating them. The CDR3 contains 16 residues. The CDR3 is CASSTPWAMGHNEQFF. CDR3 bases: TGTGCCAGCAGCACACCGTGGGCGATGGGGCACAATGAGCAGTTCTTC.

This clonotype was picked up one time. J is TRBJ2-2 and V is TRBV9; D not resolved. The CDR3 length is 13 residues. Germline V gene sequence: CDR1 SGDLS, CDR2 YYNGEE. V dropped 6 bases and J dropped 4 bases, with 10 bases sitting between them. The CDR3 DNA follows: TGTGCCAGCAAGGATGTGGTCACCGGGGAGCTGTTTTTT. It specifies CASKDVVTGELFF.

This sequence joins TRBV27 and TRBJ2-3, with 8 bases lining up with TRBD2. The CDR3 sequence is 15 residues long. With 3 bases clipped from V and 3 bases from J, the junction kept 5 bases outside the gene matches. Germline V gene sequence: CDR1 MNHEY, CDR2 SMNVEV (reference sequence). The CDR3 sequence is CASSFMTSETDTQYF. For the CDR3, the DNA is TGTGCCAGCAGTTTCATGACTAGCGAGACAGATACGCAGTATTTT.

DNA of the CDR3: TGTGCCAGCAGTCAACAGGGGGCAAAGGGAGATACGCAGTATTTT. Protein sequence: CASSQQGAKGDTQYF. V and J are TRBV21-1 and TRBJ2-3; TRBD1 is the table's D call, not checked against the DNA. TRBV21-1 is a recognized pseudogene. The CDR3 totals 15 residues.

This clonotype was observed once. The CDR3 nucleotides are TGTGCCTCCAAGGGGGGGGAGCAGTTCTTC. Its protein product is CASKGGEQFF. This chain joins TRBV30 and TRBJ2-1, with D tentatively TRBD2 (7 bases). V lost 7 bases and J lost 10, with 11 bases in between. Germline V lookup: CDR1 GTSNPN, CDR2 SVGIG (reference sequence). The CDR3 loop spans 10 amino acids.